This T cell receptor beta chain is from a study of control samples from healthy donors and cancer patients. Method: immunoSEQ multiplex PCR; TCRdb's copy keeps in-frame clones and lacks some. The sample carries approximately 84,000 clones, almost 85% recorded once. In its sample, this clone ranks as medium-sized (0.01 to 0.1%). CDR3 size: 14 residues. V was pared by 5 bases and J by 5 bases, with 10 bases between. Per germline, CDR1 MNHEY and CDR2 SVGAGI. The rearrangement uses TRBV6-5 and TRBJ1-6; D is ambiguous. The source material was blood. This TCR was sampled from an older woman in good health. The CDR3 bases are TGTGCCAGCAGTATAGGGTCCGATAATTCACCCCTCCACTTT. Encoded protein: CASSIGSDNSPLHF.